This T cell receptor (beta chain) was recovered during a study of cytomegalovirus exposure and HLA in healthy donors (dated by TCRdb to 2017 to 2019). Broadly, across the study: According to an earlier analysis of several hundred of the donors, roughly 180 million T cells yielded 95 million to 140 million unique TCR beta sequences and more than 250 Gb of sequence data. Using immunosequencing, the study profiled T cell repertoires from around 670 subjects and related those repertoires to cytomegalovirus serostatus. An earlier analysis of some 500 of the donors applied high-throughput TCR beta sequencing to assess whether each TCR beta V gene segment acted as functional or pseudogenic. Donor age, sex, ethnicity and CMV serostatus were collected together with the repertoire data. Genome-wide SNP genotypes for about 65% of the roughly 670 donors were used in a later genetic analysis, which treated that subset as a discovery cohort. Among about 370 genotyped donors of the cohort, an average of approximately 240,000 unique TCR beta nucleotide sequences was sequenced per donor, of which 15% to 20% were non-productive. Around 300 gigabases of sequencing data and approximately 80 million unique TCR sequences were included in an early release covering about 620 HLA-typed donors. The study aimed to test whether signatures of past pathogen exposure could be identified by cataloging public T cell receptors. Rather than using new phenotypic data, the later analysis identified candidate immune exposures from TCR beta sequences and from how often those sequences occurred across donors. A separate validation cohort of about 110 different subjects was used in addition to the roughly 700-subject first cohort. A few DR-DQ haplotypes were handled as single units for association and clustering because linkage in the cohort was strong. To predict cytomegalovirus infection status, the study brought together high-throughput TCR immunosequencing, statistical association of individual TCRs with disease status, and machine learning. To study patterns of TCR occurrence, a later analysis re-analyzed previously published TCR beta repertoires from several hundred donors and added high-resolution HLA genotyping. The genetic ancestry cluster associated with self-reported Caucasian donors included about 81% of the 398 genotyped donors. HLA typing covered class I and class II loci at four-digit resolution. Every discovery cohort repertoire had been produced on one sequencing platform. Typing coverage varied by locus: roughly 620-640 donors for A, B, C, DRB1 and DQB1; around 560 for DQA1; about 570 for DPA1; roughly 450 for DPB1.

The research as a whole found: In vitro tests confirmed that a few of the cytomegalovirus-associated TCR beta chains recognize cytomegalovirus antigens. Because HLA typing was unavailable for some donors at each locus, only the typed subset was used in association tests. At a false discovery rate of 0.05, a later analysis linked around 17,000 TCR beta sequences to specific HLA alleles. In a later genetic analysis, a missense DCLRE1C variant was associated with V-gene and J-gene trimming of TCR beta chains, and the association was replicated in an independent cohort. Cytomegalovirus status was reported to be diagnosed by the classifier with high specificity and sensitivity in both the original and validation cohorts. According to a later genetic analysis, donors in an Asian-associated ancestry cluster had fewer N-insertions in productive TCRs than the approximately 690-donor mean. Several of the top co-occurrence clusters appeared to be linked to parvovirus B19, influenza, CMV and Epstein-Barr virus, according to a later analysis. While some public TCRs were present in many individuals, most TCR sequences turned up only very rarely across donors. Only TCR beta chains were sequenced in this cohort, and the absence of alpha or paired-chain data limited detectable features. The authors suggested that the approach could potentially be extended to other disease states and immunological phenotypes. The sequencing pipeline was judged likely to have produced a cluster of highly shared sequence variants as a technical artifact. When HLA alleles, especially DR and DQ, strongly co-occurred, TCR associations were difficult to assign to individual alleles. The study gave a list of about 170 TCR beta chains associated with cytomegalovirus. Linkage disequilibrium might explain the correlated functional status among segregating V segments, but an unknown experimental factor could not be ruled out. In an earlier analysis of some 500 of the donors, most TCR beta V segments appeared in productive rearrangements about 90% or about 30% of the time, broadly matching IMGT annotations. A further reported finding was that TCR beta sequences accurately predicted the HLA-A and HLA-B alleles for most subjects in the first cohort. The presence/absence analyses assumed that sequencing depth was roughly uniform across donors, and that assumption may not be true. Because counts were too low, seventeen rarely observed V segments, including chromosome 9 orphons, were left out of the earlier analysis of 587 of the donors. In a later analysis, TCR association rates were found to vary across HLA loci, with the most associated TCRs seen for DRB1 alleles and the fewest for HLA-C alleles. Because the 87-base-pair reads could not distinguish some IMGT-functional V segments, including TRBV6-2 and TRBV6-3, those segments were excluded. In a later analysis, most CMV-associated TCR beta chains were found to appear HLA-restricted, with HLA associations seemingly driven largely by CMV exposure. CMV serostatus was the only immune exposure information available for the cohort. In a later analysis, HLA-associated TCR beta chains were found to be more clonally expanded and to have lower generation probabilities than equally common non-associated chains.

Based on the germline V gene, the CDR1 and CDR2 sequences are MGHDK and SYGVNS. The CDR3 goes from the cysteine to the phenylalanine over 18 residues. Solely the CDR3 DNA is kept, with 54 bases framed from the first base. Trimming at the junction amounts to 2 bases on V and 3 bases on J, and the germline ends lie 19 bases apart. Worth noting for this clone: No antigen is known for it.

The cohort was made up of 666 healthy bone marrow donors. All cohort members were sampled while nominally healthy, although unrecorded immune exposures were likely present. The donor tested CMV seronegative and was one of the 352 seronegative cohort members. A peripheral blood sample was provided by each donor, and peripheral blood mononuclear cells were used for TCR beta sequencing. The Qiagen DNeasy Blood Extraction Kit was used to extract genomic DNA from the blood cell samples. The library was prepared using the immunoSEQ multiplex PCR assay. For the multiplex PCR, a mixture combining 60 forward primers for TCR Vbeta segments and 13 reverse primers for TCR Jbeta segments was used. The CDR3 region of rearranged TCR beta genes was amplified from genomic DNA by a multiplex PCR assay. On the Illumina HiSeq System, the amplified TCR beta libraries were sequenced as 87-base-pair reads. The authors' pipeline ran thus. In a later analysis, some 80 million unique TCR beta chains were counted across the approximately 640 repertoires, and about 10 million of these chains were shared by at least two donors. Raw reads were error-corrected and collapsed into unique sequences by a nearest-neighbor algorithm in which closely related sequences were merged to remove PCR and sequencing errors. V, D and J gene segments were assigned by aligning CDR3 sequences to IMGT reference sequences. For a sequence to be retained, a match of at least six nucleotides to both a V gene segment and a J gene segment was required. Rearrangements were called productive when the CDR3 lacked stop codons and stayed in frame with V and J; all others were non-productive. Following IMGT convention, CDR3 was defined as the stretch from the second conserved V-encoded cysteine to the conserved J-encoded phenylalanine. Sequences without an unambiguous match to a single V gene segment were excluded from the earlier analysis of a few hundred of the donors. In an earlier analysis of about 590 of the donors, a V segment was called functional when productive rearrangements were above 56.7%, and segregating when the standard deviation between donors exceeded 5%. To diagnose cytomegalovirus status from the catalog of TCR beta chain sequences, a statistical classification framework was built. A later analysis assigned V and J genes by comparing TCR nucleotide sequences with IMGT/GENE-DB human TR gene sequences. In a later analysis, CDR3 sequences and most-parsimonious VDJ recombination scenarios were assigned using the TCRdist pipeline. In a later analysis, each TCR beta chain was defined by its CDR3 amino acid sequence together with its V-gene family, and reads lacking a unique V-gene family were excluded. As a way to deal with suspected cross-contamination and a sequencing artifact, a later analysis dropped 450 to 700 nucleotide sequences that were highly shared and had low generation probability. In a later analysis, a clonal expansion index for each public chain was calculated from normalized within-repertoire ranks of inferred template counts. In a later analysis, generation probabilities were computed using a VDJ recombination model fitted to out-of-frame rearrangements, and the results were checked against IGoR. In a later analysis, TCR-TCR, TCR-HLA and TCR-CMV co-occurrence was scored with hypergeometric tests, and a repertoire-size bias correction was applied to TCR pairs. A later analysis estimated false discovery rates by permuting HLA or CMV assignments 20 times. A later analysis grouped co-occurring TCRs with DBSCAN, adding TCRdist sequence similarity when clustering within HLA-allele-positive subsets. Repertoires with fewer than 30,000 or more than 120,000 public chains, plus five repertoires with anomalous nucleotide sharing, were excluded from co-occurrence clustering. TCRdb obtained this table from immuneACCESS and retained in-frame rearrangements with V and J assigned. These tables miss some clones; where compared with another copy, unresolved V genes account for less than half of the shortfall, and the remainder is unexplained. The D gene and trimming were derived from the DNA, and the V and J assignments and clone size from that table. This sample's listing comprises some 67,000 clones. Of the sample, under 2% is held by the ten largest clones.

The TCR sequence derives from a woman aged 25 to 39 in good health and CMV-seronegative. Specimen: PBMCs. The rearrangement combines TRBV25-1 with TRBJ2-2; no D gene can be assigned with confidence. In nucleotide form, the sequence is TGTGCCAGCAGTGAAGGGTCAATAGGAGACGTCGACACCGGGGAGCTGTTTTTT. The encoded protein is CASSEGSIGDVDTGELFF.